This record covers a single T cell receptor (beta chain). Its target is unknown. This CDR3 is built from 13 residues. Germline V gene lookup returns CDR1 SNHLY and CDR2 FYNNEI. V was trimmed by 8 bases and J by 5 bases, leaving 15 bases between them. MiXCR, run by TCRdb on the RT-PCR reads, gives a single entry per CDR3 protein. The table lists under 850,000 distinct CDR3 sequences, around 18% of them singletons. The data are from a study of response to subunit inactivated influenza vaccine. Study-wide results and limits: The authors offered the suggestion that each seasonal influenza vaccination recruits few new T cells.

This TCR came from a man aged 45 to 65 who received an inactivated influenza vaccine. The sample was PBMCs from blood, taken around 5 days after vaccination. The chain has TRBV2 and TRBJ1-1, with TRBD1 as a possible D gene (5 bases). CDR3 bases: TGTGCCAGCGGCCCTGACTGGGGGACTGAAGCTTTCTTT. Encoded protein: CASGPDWGTEAFF.